This T cell receptor beta chain was sequenced for a study of Graves' ophthalmopathy and Graves' hyperthyroidism. This clonotype was picked up many times. RNA served as the template for amplifying TCR beta CDR3 regions. The first-round RT-PCR employed HTBI primers together with the Qiagen OneStep RT-PCR kit. A multiplex PCR was then performed as the second round. TCRdb passed the multiplex PCR reads through MiXCR, listing each CDR3 protein once. The table lists over a million distinct CDR3 sequences, 35% to 45% of them singletons. CDR1 SGHAT and CDR2 FQNNGV come from the germline V gene. V was clipped by 0 bases and J by 5 bases, with 11 bases between them. This CDR3 region has 15 residues.

The source is an adult man with Graves' hyperthyroidism. The sample consisted of peripheral blood or thyroid tissue (not recorded which). V gene TRBV11-2 combines with J gene TRBJ1-5, with D possibly matching TRBD1 (5 bases). CDR3 sequence reads: CASSLDRQGYQPQHF. The DNA for the CDR3 is TGTGCCAGCAGCTTAGATCGGCAGGGATATCAGCCCCAGCATTTT.